These T cell receptor beta chains were read from a single sample in a study of T cell repertoires in cytomegalovirus infection. The antigens these receptors bind are not known. TCRdb called the reads again in MiXCR, with one record for every CDR3 protein. The table records approximately 500,000 distinct CDR3 sequences, about 33% of them present only once. Sample: cultured PBMCs, taken from culture after CMV antigen stimulation. These receptors came from a human donor in good health (CMV status not recorded). Some clones in this sample may be carry-over from other donors' samples. The CDR3 runs from the conserved cysteine through the conserved F or W. Each record gives: V gene, J gene, D gene, clone size, CDR3 protein, CDR3 DNA. D genes are given only for firm matches. Where a row states a size, it is once, few, many or the class of an expanded clone; other rows omit it.

V gene: TRBV20-1
J gene: TRBJ2-2
D gene: -
clone size: -
CDR3 protein: CSPAGTLNTGELFF
CDR3 DNA: TGCAGCCCCGCCGGGACTTTGAACACCGGGGAGCTGTTTTTT

V gene: TRBV7-6
J gene: TRBJ2-1
D gene: -
clone size: -
CDR3 protein: CASSRSGGKYNEQFF
CDR3 DNA: TGTGCCAGCAGTCGAAGCGGAGGAAAATACAATGAGCAGTTCTTC

V gene: TRBV4-3
J gene: TRBJ1-5
D gene: -
clone size: -
CDR3 protein: CASSRGTQEGQPQHF
CDR3 DNA: TGCGCCAGCAGCCGGGGGACTCAGGAAGGACAGCCCCAGCATTTT

V gene: TRBV19
J gene: TRBJ2-4
D gene: TRBD1
clone size: few
CDR3 protein: CASSGQGAKNIQYF
CDR3 DNA: TGTGCCAGTAGTGGACAGGGGGCCAAAAACATTCAGTACTTC

V gene: TRBV7-3
J gene: TRBJ2-3
D gene: -
clone size: few
CDR3 protein: CASSLTQENTDTQYF
CDR3 DNA: TGTGCCAGCAGCTTAACACAGGAGAACACAGATACGCAGTATTTT

V gene: TRBV28
J gene: TRBJ2-7
D gene: TRBD1
clone size: -
CDR3 protein: CATLRDRVSYEQYF
CDR3 DNA: TGTGCCACCCTCCGGGACAGGGTCTCCTACGAGCAGTACTTC

V gene: TRBV28
J gene: TRBJ2-7
D gene: -
clone size: few
CDR3 protein: CASRDRTRRNEQYF
CDR3 DNA: TGTGCCAGCAGGGACAGGACTAGACGGAACGAGCAGTACTTC

V gene: TRBV3-1
J gene: TRBJ2-1
D gene: -
clone size: few
CDR3 protein: CASSYHRDTYNEQFF
CDR3 DNA: TGTGCCAGCAGCTACCACAGGGATACCTACAATGAGCAGTTCTTC

V gene: TRBV7-7
J gene: TRBJ2-2
D gene: TRBD2
clone size: few
CDR3 protein: CASSPSSGRAGELFF
CDR3 DNA: TGTGCCAGCAGCCCCTCTAGCGGGAGGGCCGGGGAGCTGTTTTTT

V gene: TRBV7-6
J gene: TRBJ2-2
D gene: -
clone size: -
CDR3 protein: CASSLGTSNTGELFF
CDR3 DNA: TGTGCCAGCAGCTTAGGGACTTCAAACACCGGGGAGCTGTTTTTT

V gene: TRBV7-2
J gene: TRBJ2-3
D gene: -
clone size: -
CDR3 protein: CASSPRQNTDTQYF
CDR3 DNA: TGTGCCAGCAGCCCCAGACAGAACACAGATACGCAGTATTTT

V gene: TRBV6-1
J gene: TRBJ1-4
D gene: -
clone size: few
CDR3 protein: CASSVLGGVGEKLFF
CDR3 DNA: TGTGCCAGCAGTGTCCTGGGGGGAGTCGGAGAAAAACTGTTTTTT

V gene: TRBV4-1
J gene: TRBJ1-4
D gene: TRBD1
clone size: few
CDR3 protein: CASSQGQGGAELFF
CDR3 DNA: TGCGCCAGCAGCCAAGGACAGGGAGGGGCGGAACTGTTTTTT

V gene: TRBV7-2
J gene: TRBJ1-5
D gene: TRBD1
clone size: many
CDR3 protein: CASSLETGSYSNQPQHF
CDR3 DNA: TGTGCCAGCAGCTTAGAGACAGGGTCCTATAGCAATCAGCCCCAGCATTTT

V gene: TRBV7-2
J gene: TRBJ1-5
D gene: -
clone size: few
CDR3 protein: CASSLAGGAQPQHF
CDR3 DNA: TGTGCCAGCAGCTTAGCAGGGGGGGCTCAGCCCCAGCATTTT

V gene: TRBV7-9
J gene: TRBJ2-1
D gene: TRBD2
clone size: many
CDR3 protein: CASSLRSSGSTGEQFF
CDR3 DNA: TGTGCCAGCAGCCTCCGATCTAGCGGGAGTACCGGTGAGCAGTTCTTC

V gene: TRBV4-3
J gene: TRBJ2-7
D gene: -
clone size: -
CDR3 protein: CASSQVGFRDEQYF
CDR3 DNA: TGCGCCAGCAGCCAAGTGGGTTTTAGGGACGAGCAGTACTTC

V gene: TRBV4-1
J gene: TRBJ1-6
D gene: -
clone size: many
CDR3 protein: CASSQDLEGPRSPLHF
CDR3 DNA: TGCGCCAGCAGCCAAGATCTGGAGGGCCCTAGATCACCCCTCCACTTT

V gene: TRBV29-1
J gene: TRBJ2-3
D gene: -
clone size: once
CDR3 protein: CSVEIGAADTQYF
CDR3 DNA: TGCAGCGTCGAAATAGGGGCGGCAGATACGCAGTATTTT

V gene: TRBV7-3
J gene: TRBJ2-2
D gene: -
clone size: -
CDR3 protein: CASSLSRDHTGELFF
CDR3 DNA: TGTGCCAGCAGCTTATCCAGAGACCATACCGGGGAGCTGTTTTTT

V gene: TRBV7-9
J gene: TRBJ2-3
D gene: -
clone size: -
CDR3 protein: CASSLEGGIGGTDTQYF
CDR3 DNA: TGTGCCAGCAGCTTAGAGGGGGGAATCGGCGGCACAGATACGCAGTATTTT

V gene: TRBV7-9
J gene: TRBJ1-1
D gene: TRBD1
clone size: -
CDR3 protein: CASSFTGGNTEAFF
CDR3 DNA: TGTGCCAGCAGCTTTACAGGGGGCAATACTGAAGCTTTCTTT

V gene: TRBV20-1
J gene: TRBJ2-3
D gene: TRBD2
clone size: -
CDR3 protein: CSARVASGRTTDSTDTQYF
CDR3 DNA: TGCAGTGCTAGAGTGGCTAGCGGGAGGACCACCGACAGCACAGATACGCAGTATTTT

V gene: TRBV6-2/TRBV6-3
J gene: TRBJ2-1
D gene: -
clone size: few
CDR3 protein: CASSQAGGSYNEQFF
CDR3 DNA: TGTGCCAGCAGTCAGGCGGGTGGCTCCTACAATGAGCAGTTCTTC

V gene: TRBV19
J gene: TRBJ2-1
D gene: -
clone size: few
CDR3 protein: CASSPRRGLSSAPAEQFF
CDR3 DNA: TGTGCCAGTAGTCCACGGAGGGGTTTATCCTCTGCCCCCGCTGAGCAGTTCTTC

V gene: TRBV11-2
J gene: TRBJ2-7
D gene: -
clone size: -
CDR3 protein: CASSLGRVGEQYF
CDR3 DNA: TGTGCCAGCAGCTTAGGTAGGGTTGGCGAGCAGTACTTC

V gene: TRBV30
J gene: TRBJ2-1
D gene: -
clone size: -
CDR3 protein: CAWSHDSYNEQFF
CDR3 DNA: TGTGCCTGGTCACACGATTCGTACAATGAGCAGTTCTTC

V gene: TRBV7-2
J gene: TRBJ2-1
D gene: TRBD1
clone size: few
CDR3 protein: CASSPIGGLLGDEQFF
CDR3 DNA: TGTGCCAGCAGCCCTATAGGGGGCCTTCTGGGGGATGAGCAGTTCTTC

V gene: TRBV20-1
J gene: TRBJ1-1
D gene: -
clone size: few
CDR3 protein: CSARVQREAFF
CDR3 DNA: TGCAGTGCTAGAGTCCAAAGAGAAGCTTTCTTT

V gene: TRBV7-9
J gene: TRBJ2-1
D gene: TRBD1
clone size: -
CDR3 protein: CASSLNRDRGSDEQFF
CDR3 DNA: TGTGCCAGCAGCTTAAACCGGGACAGGGGGAGCGATGAGCAGTTCTTC

V gene: TRBV7-6
J gene: TRBJ2-1
D gene: -
clone size: -
CDR3 protein: CASSLVGVGPPDEQFF
CDR3 DNA: TGTGCCAGCAGCTTAGTTGGTGTCGGACCGCCCGATGAGCAGTTCTTC

V gene: TRBV25-1
J gene: TRBJ2-1
D gene: -
clone size: -
CDR3 protein: CASSEVGSLAYEQFF
CDR3 DNA: TGTGCCAGCAGTGAGGTCGGGAGTTTGGCGTATGAGCAGTTCTTC

V gene: TRBV15
J gene: TRBJ2-5
D gene: -
clone size: -
CDR3 protein: CATSSGLVGETQYF
CDR3 DNA: TGTGCCACCAGCAGTGGTTTAGTGGGCGAGACCCAGTACTTC

V gene: TRBV20-1
J gene: TRBJ2-7
D gene: TRBD2
clone size: -
CDR3 protein: CSASSLAGVPDEQYF
CDR3 DNA: TGCAGTGCTAGCTCACTAGCGGGAGTACCAGACGAGCAGTACTTC

V gene: TRBV28
J gene: TRBJ2-1
D gene: -
clone size: -
CDR3 protein: CASNQQGSDEQFF
CDR3 DNA: TGTGCCAGCAACCAACAGGGTTCGGATGAGCAGTTCTTC

V gene: TRBV19
J gene: TRBJ2-5
D gene: -
clone size: -
CDR3 protein: CASNHGNQVQETQYF
CDR3 DNA: TGTGCCAGTAATCACGGGAATCAGGTTCAAGAGACCCAGTACTTC